This is a list of T cell receptor beta chains from one sample in a study of identical twins. One entry per CDR3 protein results from TCRdb running MiXCR on the 5' RACE reads. The sample carries 450,000 or so distinct CDR3 sequences, roughly a quarter recorded once. The sample also formed part of further work on T cells expressing NK-cell markers.

The sample taken for sequencing was CD4+ T cells sorted from blood. All receptors come from a woman aged 18-29 years in good health. Each CDR3 is given with its conserved first and last residue. The D gene is left open where the match is weak. Clone size is given for some rows only: seen once, a few or many times, or a class if the clone is expanded.

clone_size j_call d_call v_call cdr3_nt cdr3_aa
few TRBJ1-2 NA TRBV3-1 TGTGCCAGCAGACTTCAAGCTAACTATGGCTACACCTTC CASRLQANYGYTF
few TRBJ2-5 TRBD2 TRBV6-2/TRBV6-3 TGTGCCAGCAGTTACTCGATCAAACTAGCGGGAGGTGAGACCCAGTACTTC CASSYSIKLAGGETQYF
NA TRBJ2-3 TRBD1 TRBV25-1 TGTGCCAGCAGTGACAGGGAGAACAGGGGGCTAGGTACGCAGTATTTT CASSDRENRGLGTQYF
NA TRBJ1-1 NA TRBV2 TGTGCCACCAAATTTGCTGAAAACACTGAAGCTTTCTTT CATKFAENTEAFF
few TRBJ2-7 NA TRBV20-1 TGCAGTGCCAGGGGGGCGGTCAGGGGGGACGAGCAGTACTTC CSARGAVRGDEQYF
NA TRBJ1-5 NA TRBV15 TGTGCCACCAGCAGAGATCGTCGTGGGGGGAGCAATCAGCCCCAGCATTTT CATSRDRRGGSNQPQHF
few TRBJ1-4 NA TRBV20-1 TGCAGTGCTACGACACTACGGGATAATGAAAAACTGTTTTTT CSATTLRDNEKLFF
NA TRBJ2-1 NA TRBV2 TGTGCCACCGCCAATCTTCTTGAGCAGTTCTTC CATANLLEQFF
few TRBJ1-6 TRBD1 TRBV20-1 TGCAGTGCTAGAGAGGTTGACAGGGCCAATTCACCCCTCCACTTT CSAREVDRANSPLHF
few TRBJ1-2 TRBD1 TRBV5-1 TGCGCCAGCAGCATCACGGGACAGGGCACCTATGGCTACACCTTC CASSITGQGTYGYTF
few TRBJ2-2 TRBD1 TRBV11-3 TGTGCCAGCAGCTTAGTGAGGCTCCTGTTACAGGGGGCCGGGTTGAGCACCGGGGAGCTGTTTTTT CASSLVRLLLQGAGLSTGELFF
NA TRBJ1-1 NA TRBV2 TGTGCCAGCAAAACGGACTCGAACACTGAAGCTTTCTTT CASKTDSNTEAFF
NA TRBJ2-3 TRBD1 TRBV3-1 TGTGCCAGCACCCTCCGAGGTGGACAGGGGGGCCCGGGTACGCAGTATTTT CASTLRGGQGGPGTQYF
few TRBJ2-1 NA TRBV5-1 TGCGCCAGCAACCTAGACGCCAGCGGGTACAATGAGCAGTTCTTC CASNLDASGYNEQFF
few TRBJ2-1 NA TRBV4-1 TGCGCCAGCACCGCTAGCGTAGCTTACAATGAGCAGTTCTTC CASTASVAYNEQFF
few TRBJ1-5 TRBD1 TRBV6-2/TRBV6-3 TGTGCCAGCACCCCTCAGGGGGCGTACGGGCCCCAGCATTTT CASTPQGAYGPQHF
NA TRBJ1-2 TRBD1 TRBV5-1 TGCGCCAGCAGCTTCTCGACAGGGGCAAAACGGTACACCTTC CASSFSTGAKRYTF
NA TRBJ2-7 NA TRBV9 TGTGCCAGCAGCGTAATAGCAAGCTCCTACGAGCAGTACTTC CASSVIASSYEQYF
few TRBJ1-3 NA TRBV20-1 TGCAGTGCTAGAGAACAGCTTCTCTTCGGATCTGGAAACACCATATATTTT CSAREQLLFGSGNTIYF
NA TRBJ2-1 NA TRBV7-7 TGTGCCAGCAGCTTATGGGGGGCAAATGAGCAGTTCTTC CASSLWGANEQFF
few TRBJ2-7 NA TRBV12-2 TGTGCAAGTCGCTGGCGTCTCGGACTATACGAGCAGTACTTC CASRWRLGLYEQYF
NA TRBJ1-5 NA TRBV12-3/TRBV12-4 TGTGCCAGCAGTCGACCTAAACAGCCCCAGCATTTT CASSRPKQPQHF
few TRBJ2-3 TRBD2 TRBV6-1 TGTGCCAGCACCCATACTACGCGGGGGTATGGAGATACGCAGTATTTT CASTHTTRGYGDTQYF
NA TRBJ2-7 NA TRBV2 TGTGCCAGCTTCAAGCGGGACAGCCCCTACGAGCAGTACTTC CASFKRDSPYEQYF
NA TRBJ2-7 NA TRBV5-1 TGCGCCAGCAGCTCGGCTACCGGGACACTTTCCTACGAGCAGTACTTC CASSSATGTLSYEQYF
NA TRBJ2-1 TRBD2 TRBV7-2 TGTGCCAGCAGCTTTAGCGGGAGAGGTTACAATGAGCAGTTCTTC CASSFSGRGYNEQFF
few TRBJ2-3 TRBD2 TRBV20-1 TGCAGTGCTACACTAGCGGGAGGGACAGATACGCAGTATTTT CSATLAGGTDTQYF
NA TRBJ2-7 NA TRBV11-1 TGTGCCAGCAGCTTAGGGGGTCCACAGTACTTC CASSLGGPQYF
NA TRBJ1-5 TRBD1 TRBV20-1 TGCAGTGCGAGCCGGGACAGGGTCCATCAGCCCCAGCATTTT CSASRDRVHQPQHF
many TRBJ2-1 TRBD2 TRBV25-1 TGTGCCAGCAGTCGGGCGGGAGCGTTCTACAATGAGCAGTTCTTC CASSRAGAFYNEQFF
many TRBJ2-2 TRBD2 TRBV28 TGTGCCAGCAGTTTAGCGGGGGTGAACACCGGGGAGCTGTTTTTT CASSLAGVNTGELFF
few TRBJ1-5 NA TRBV12-3/TRBV12-4 TGTGCCAGCTCCTACAGGGAGCAGCCCCAGCATTTT CASSYREQPQHF
few TRBJ2-7 NA TRBV5-1 TGCGCCAGCAGCTTGGAGGGGCGAACTTCCTACGAGCAGTACTTC CASSLEGRTSYEQYF
NA TRBJ2-6 NA TRBV27 TGTGCCAGCACTACACTTCTTTCTGGGGCCAACGTCCTGACTTTC CASTTLLSGANVLTF
NA TRBJ2-3 NA TRBV18 TGTGCCAGCTCACCGGGAAGCGGGACAGATACGCAGTATTTT CASSPGSGTDTQYF
few TRBJ1-5 NA TRBV7-9 TGTGCCAGCAGCTTAGCCGGCGGGTCACAGCCCCAGCATTTT CASSLAGGSQPQHF
few TRBJ2-7 NA TRBV29-1 TGCAGCGTTGACAGTGGTCAAGCCTACGAGCAGTACTTC CSVDSGQAYEQYF
NA TRBJ2-1 TRBD2 TRBV6-1 TGTGCCAGCAGAAGCGGGGGAGCCTACAATGAGCAGTTCTTC CASRSGGAYNEQFF
NA TRBJ2-7 TRBD1 TRBV20-1 TGCAGTGCTGGCGTGACAGGGTTCGAGCAGTACTTC CSAGVTGFEQYF
many TRBJ2-7 TRBD2 TRBV28 TGTGCCAGCACGCCGGGAGGAGGGACCTACGAGCAGTACTTC CASTPGGGTYEQYF
NA TRBJ1-5 NA TRBV7-2 TGTGCCAGCAGCTCTTTATCAGGGGTGGGTCAGCCCCAGCATTTT CASSSLSGVGQPQHF
NA TRBJ2-1 NA TRBV5-6 TGTGCCAGCAGCGCCTTACGAGCCAACTCCTACAATGAGCAGTTCTTC CASSALRANSYNEQFF
few TRBJ2-7 NA TRBV5-1 TGCGCCAGCAGCTTGTTTCCCAGGGATGGGGAGCAGTACTTC CASSLFPRDGEQYF
NA TRBJ1-1 NA TRBV3-1 TGTGCCTGCAGTCCCCAGTTGGCAGGGTTTGGTGACACTGAAGCTTTCTTT CACSPQLAGFGDTEAFF
NA TRBJ1-2 NA TRBV3-1 TGTGCCAGCAGCCAAGATTGGGGACTGCAGAACACCTTC CASSQDWGLQNTF
NA TRBJ2-3 NA TRBV6-5 TGTGCCAGCAGTAACAGGGTTACTAGCACAGATACGCAGTATTTT CASSNRVTSTDTQYF
NA TRBJ2-1 NA TRBV4-2 TGTGCCATCAGCCCCAGGGGCGACTCCTACAATGAGCAGTTCTTC CAISPRGDSYNEQFF
few TRBJ2-1 TRBD2 TRBV30 TGTGCCTGGAGTGGAGCGGGAGCAACCTACAATGAGCAGTTCTTC CAWSGAGATYNEQFF
NA TRBJ2-5 NA TRBV7-2 TGTGCCAGCAGCCTATTCCAAGGAGAGACCCAGTACTTC CASSLFQGETQYF
few TRBJ1-3 NA TRBV12-3/TRBV12-4 TGTGCCAGCAGCCGAGGGAACCGCTCTGGAAACACCATATATTTT CASSRGNRSGNTIYF
few TRBJ1-1 TRBD1 TRBV5-1 TGCGCCAGCAGCTTGGGGGGACAGGGAACTGAAGCTTTCTTT CASSLGGQGTEAFF
few TRBJ2-1 TRBD2 TRBV20-1 TGCAGTGCAACCTCTAGCGGGAGGATAGGAGGTGAGCAGTTCTTC CSATSSGRIGGEQFF
few TRBJ2-7 NA TRBV9 TGTGCCAGCAGCGTAGATTTCTCCGAGCAGTACTTC CASSVDFSEQYF
NA TRBJ2-7 NA TRBV6-1 TGTGCCAGCAGACACAGGGCCTCCTACGAGCAGTACTTC CASRHRASYEQYF
NA TRBJ2-4 NA TRBV20-1 TGCAGTGCTAGATCCGGAGCTAGACAGTACTTC CSARSGARQYF